This T cell receptor (beta chain) was recorded in a study of CD8+CD57+ T cells in acquired aplastic anemia. Study findings and constraints: Patients versus controls showed no significant CD8+ Simpson's diversity difference.

Germline CDR1 and CDR2: SEHNR and FQNEAQ (reference sequence). The CDR3 runs to 12 residues. This clonotype has at least ten counts. The antigen remains undetermined. Germline is not matched at one junction end, which may reflect a read error. It was genomic DNA that served as the template for profiling TCR beta VDJ and CDR3. One entry per CDR3 protein, called by TCRdb with MiXCR from the reads. The sample yields 250,000 to 300,000 distinct CDR3 sequences, approximately 55% seen once. Sequenced sample: sorted CD4+, CD8+, or CD8+CD57+ T cells (not recorded which) from PBMCs. This receptor was obtained from a human donor with severe aplastic anemia or a healthy control (not recorded which). V gene TRBV7-9 combines with J gene TRBJ2-5; no reliable D call. The CDR3 loop is CASSLVGETQYF. The CDR3 DNA follows: TGTGCTAGCAGCTTAGTCGGGGAGACCCAGTACTTC.